The 22 T cell receptor beta chains presented below share a single source sample, sequenced in a study of regulatory T cells in long-lasting Graves disease. Time point specified: newly diagnosed GD, antithyroid drugs for less than 3 months. From PBMCs, RNA was extracted and then used to make the TCR library. Arm-PCR of CDR3 regions and iRepertoire HTBI primers were the basis on which TCR beta libraries were built. In TCRdb, the multiplex PCR reads were re-called with MiXCR into one record per CDR3 protein. The sample includes 560,000 or so distinct CDR3 sequences, roughly a sixth of them seen just once. The same sample was also studied in work on T cells in Graves' hyperthyroidism and ophthalmopathy.

Specimen: peripheral blood mononuclear cells (PBMCs), collected at new diagnosis, from a patient treated with antithyroid drugs. Every receptor here comes from a man aged 18 to 29 with Graves disease.

This chain connects TRBV20-1 to TRBJ1-5; 7 bases align to TRBD1. This CDR3 is built from 15 residues. J gave up 1 base and V 2 bases, and 5 bases lay outside the gene matches. Germline CDR1 reads DFQATT; CDR2 reads SNEGSKA (reference sequence). The CDR3 bases are TGCAGTGCTAGATTGGGGGGACAGAGCAATCAGCCCCAGCATTTT. As protein: CSARLGGQSNQPQHF.

The chain is built from TRBV20-1 and TRBJ1-2; no clear D gene. CDR3 length: 16 amino acids. Per germline, CDR1 DFQATT and CDR2 SNEGSKA (reference sequence). V was trimmed by 3 bases and J by 4 bases, leaving 21 bases between them. The CDR3 protein is CSARPASRAAGYGYTF. For the CDR3, the DNA is TGCAGTGCTAGGCCCGCCAGTCGGGCGGCTGGCTATGGCTACACCTTC.

This clonotype was detected only a few times. In nucleotides, the CDR3 is TGTGCCTGGAACAGTGAAGCGGAGGAGCAGTACTTC. It encodes CAWNSEAEEQYF. The chain combines TRBV30 with TRBJ2-7; D is possibly TRBD2 (5 bases). Germline CDR1 reads GTSNPN; CDR2 reads SVGIG (reference sequence). With 4 bases removed from V and 7 bases from J, the gap between germline ends came to 14 bases. There are 12 residues in the CDR3.

This clonotype came up a few times. The chain uses TRBV2 and TRBJ2-1, with D perhaps TRBD2 (5 bases). From germline, CDR1 is SNHLY and CDR2 FYNNEI. V was shortened by 5 bases and J by 4 bases, with 12 bases between the two germline ends. The CDR3 loop spans 14 amino acids. CDR3 DNA: TGTGCCAGCAGTCCTGGACTGGGTTACAATGAGCAGTTCTTC. Residues: CASSPGLGYNEQFF.

This clonotype was detected ten times or more. In DNA form, the CDR3 reads TGCAGTGCTAGCATGCACAGGGGGCCGAACACTGAAGCTTTCTTT. Translated, it gives CSASMHRGPNTEAFF. The chain carries TRBV20-1 and TRBJ1-1; TRBD1 agrees at 9 bases. From germline, CDR1 is DFQATT and CDR2 SNEGSKA (reference sequence). CDR3 size: 15 residues. With V trimmed by 3 bases and J by 1 base, 6 bases remained unmatched.

J is TRBJ2-3 and V is TRBV6-1, with D perhaps TRBD1 or TRBD2 (5 bases each). V lost 8 bases, J lost 7 bases, and 13 bases lay in between. This CDR3 spans 12 amino acids. From germline, CDR1 is MNHNS and CDR2 SASEGT. CDR3 coding DNA: TGTGCCAGCCAAGAGGGGCAGTATACGCAGTATTTT. Translation: CASQEGQYTQYF.

The V call is TRBV12-3 or TRBV12-4, the J call TRBJ1-5; a weak D match, TRBD1 (6 bases). The V end lost 8 bases, the J end lost 11 bases, and 22 bases lay between the germline ends. This CDR3 is 14 amino acids long. CDR3 in DNA: TGTGCCAGCCGCCTGGGGGCGAGCAACCAGTCCCAGCATTTT. As protein: CASRLGASNQSQHF.

The sample holds many counts of this clonotype. The V gene is TRBV2, the J gene TRBJ2-2, with 7 nucleotides matching TRBD2. The CDR3 runs 15 residues. The V gene end was trimmed by 6 bases and the J gene end by 2 bases; junction bases not matched to a gene: 6. Per the germline V gene, CDR1 is SNHLY and CDR2 is FYNNEI. The CDR3 DNA reads as TGTGCCAGCAGCGCCGGGACTACCAACACCGGGGAGCTGTTTTTT. Its translation is CASSAGTTNTGELFF.

DNA for the CDR3: TGTGCCAGCAGCCCCATAAGCGGGAGGGCAGATACGCAGTATTTT. This encodes CASSPISGRADTQYF. The chain uses TRBV7-2 and TRBJ2-3, with TRBD2 identical over 10 bases. CDR3 length: 15 amino acids. Germline V gene sequence: CDR1 SGHTA, CDR2 FQGNSA. Trimming removed 5 bases from V and 4 bases from J; junction bases left unmatched: 6.

This clonotype came up many times. This chain links TRBV18 with TRBJ2-1; possibly TRBD2 for D (6 bases). V lost 3 bases and J lost 5, with 17 bases in between. CDR1 KGHSH and CDR2 LQKENI come from the germline V gene. CDR3 length equals 16 residues. This CDR3 reads CASSPIGGSQNNEQFF. CDR3 nucleotide sequence: TGTGCCAGCTCACCGATCGGAGGGAGCCAGAACAATGAGCAGTTCTTC.

The table lists this clonotype with a few counts. Given a much more abundant clone one base away, this may be a read error. This chain links TRBV12-3 or TRBV12-4 with TRBJ2-2, with 14 bases aligning to TRBD2. The V gene end was trimmed by 3 bases and the J gene end by 6 bases; junction bases not matched to a gene: 9. CDR3 length equals 18 residues. The CDR3 region is CASSFGTSGSSGAGELFF. CDR3 nucleotide sequence: TGTGCCAGCAGTTTTGGGACTAGCGGGAGTTCTGGTGCCGGGGAGCTGTTTTTT.

The chain has TRBV5-1 and TRBJ2-3; 7 bases match TRBD2. Germline loops: CDR1 SGHRS, CDR2 YFSETQ. V was clipped by 4 bases and J by 5 bases; unmatched bases: 13. CDR3 length equals 16 residues. CDR3 residues: CASSIGVWEGQDTQYF. CDR3 bases: TGCGCCAGCAGCATTGGGGTGTGGGAGGGCCAAGATACGCAGTATTTT.

V gene TRBV6-1 combines with J gene TRBJ1-5, with TRBD1 matching over 9 bases. The CDR3 consists of 17 residues. V shed 6 bases, J shed 11 bases, and the junction held 20 bases outside the gene matches. Germline V gene lookup returns CDR1 MNHNS and CDR2 SASEGT. CDR3 coding DNA: TGTGCCAGCAGCCCCGGGACAGGGAGAAGTAGGGGAACAGCCCAGCATTTT. It is translated as CASSPGTGRSRGTAQHF.

The J gene is TRBJ1-2, the V gene TRBV9, with 7 bases that match TRBD1. Germline CDR1 SGDLS, CDR2 YYNGEE. The CDR3 sequence is 12 residues long. The J segment lost 12 bases and the V segment lost 3 bases, leaving 8 bases of the junction unmatched. The CDR3 DNA reads TGTGCCAGCAGCGCCCGGGACAGACCGAACACCTTC. Amino acid sequence: CASSARDRPNTF.

This clonotype was detected only a few times. The chain carries TRBV5-1 and TRBJ2-5; 8 bases agree with TRBD2. The germline V gene encodes CDR1 SGHRS and CDR2 YFSETQ. The CDR3 is 15 residues long. Trimming cost V 0 bases and J 4 bases; bases outside gene matches: 5. CDR3 nucleotide sequence: TGCGCCAGCAGCTTGGATGGTCTAGCGGGAGAGACCCAGTACTTC. This translates into CASSLDGLAGETQYF.

V usage is TRBV6-2 or TRBV6-3 and J usage is TRBJ2-7; 8 nucleotides align to TRBD2. The length of the CDR3 is 15 residues. Germline V gives CDR1 MNHEY, CDR2 SVGEGT. The trim removed 2 bases at V and 5 bases at J, leaving 8 bases unmatched. CDR3: CASSYPSGSLDEQYF. DNA for the CDR3: TGTGCCAGCAGTTACCCGAGCGGGAGCTTGGACGAGCAGTACTTC.

The V call is TRBV11-2, the J call TRBJ2-3; possible D gene TRBD2, 6 bases. The CDR3 runs to 15 residues. Germline V gene lookup returns CDR1 SGHAT and CDR2 FQNNGV. Between the trimmed V and J ends, which lost 4 bases and 5 bases, there was a span of 16 bases. The CDR3 nucleotides are TGTGCCAGCAGCTCATTGACTAGGGTCATAGATACGCAGTATTTT. Translating it yields CASSSLTRVIDTQYF.

This clonotype was detected many times. The CDR3 loop reads CASSPLGGRGETQYF. Written as DNA, the CDR3 is TGTGCCAGCAGTCCTCTGGGCGGGAGGGGAGAGACCCAGTACTTC. The V and J genes are TRBV2 and TRBJ2-1; 9 bases agree with TRBD2. The assigned J gene may be wrong: the sequence end matches TRBJ2-5 better. The germline V gene encodes CDR1 SNHLY and CDR2 FYNNEI. The CDR3 extends over 15 amino acids.

This clonotype has at least ten counts. The rearrangement uses TRBV7-9 and TRBJ2-7; 8 nucleotides line up with TRBD1. The CDR3 length is 18 residues. In germline, CDR1 is SEHNR, CDR2 FQNEAQ (reference sequence). J lost 0 bases, V lost 4 bases, and 14 bases had no gene match. CDR3 residues: CASSSLTLTGTGSYEQYF. The CDR3 nucleotides are TGTGCCAGCAGCTCCCTGACTCTCACCGGGACAGGCTCCTACGAGCAGTACTTC. Full variable domain (outside the CDR3, taken from reference TRBV7-9 and TRBJ2-7): DTGVSQNPRHKITKRGQNVTFRCDPISEHNRLYWYRQTLGQGPEFLTYFQNEAQLEKSRLLSDRFSAERPKGSFSTLEIQRTEQGDSAMYLCASSSLTLTGTGSYEQYFGPGTRLTVT.

This clonotype was observed many times. This chain joins TRBV7-8 and TRBJ2-3; D not certain. This CDR3 is built from 14 residues. Between the trimmed V and J ends, which lost 0 bases and 0 bases, there was a span of 4 bases. Germline-derived CDR1 and CDR2 are SGHVS and FQNEAQ. CDR3 sequence (DNA): TGTGCCAGCAGCTTAGCCGTTAGCACAGATACGCAGTATTTT. This encodes CASSLAVSTDTQYF. The variable domain in full, completed from reference TRBV7-8 and TRBJ2-3, reads GAGVSQSPRYKVAKRGQDVALRCDPISGHVSLFWYQQALGQGPEFLTYFQNEAQLDKSGLPSDRFFAERPEGSVSTLKIQRTQQEDSAVYLCASSLAVSTDTQYFGPGTRLTVL.

This chain joins TRBV7-3 and TRBJ1-6; D is possibly TRBD1 (5 bases). Germline CDR1 is SGHTA and CDR2 is FQGTGA. The CDR3 extends over 15 amino acids. Deletions cut 0 bases from V and 9 bases from J, with 12 bases between. The CDR3 region has the DNA TGTGCCAGCAGCTTAACGTCCGGGGGATCTTCACCCCTCCACTTT. Protein product: CASSLTSGGSSPLHF.

Only a few counts were recorded for this clonotype. The V gene is TRBV27, the J gene TRBJ1-1; no definite D call. V was cut by 4 bases and J by 2 bases, with 8 bases left in between. The germline V gene has CDR1 MNHEY and CDR2 SMNVEV (reference sequence). This CDR3 region has 13 residues. The CDR3 coding sequence is TGTGCCAGCAGTTGGGCCCACAACACTGAAGCTTTCTTT. Protein sequence: CASSWAHNTEAFF.